This entry is about one T cell receptor beta chain. Its antigen is as yet unknown. This entry comes from a study of T cell responses to AZD1222 COVID-19 vaccine. Study in general: Pooled samples include second doses given at about 4 or 12 weeks. Study observations and caveats: Within unmutated variant regions lay the reported targets of nearly half of spike-specific TCRs. Of the AZD1222 recipients, only five to seven were seropositive at baseline. Clonal diversity may have been underestimated in mostly white British donors.

Profiled with immunoSEQ multiplex PCR; TCRdb holds only in-frame clones, not every one. The sample has 95,000 to 150,000 clones; roughly nine tenths are singletons. CDR1 SGHNT and CDR2 YYREEE come from the germline V gene (reference sequence). The CDR3 covers 13 residues. V was trimmed by 1 base and J by 5 bases, leaving 8 bases between them. The J gene is TRBJ2-3, the V gene TRBV5-4; D is ambiguous. Sequenced here: peripheral blood, sampled on day 0 of AZD1222 vaccination. This TCR derives from an adult in good health. CDR3 in amino acids: CASSLPVVDTQYF. As DNA, the CDR3 is TGTGCCAGCAGCTTGCCGGTAGTAGATACGCAGTATTTT.